This T cell receptor (beta chain) was documented in a study of EBV T-cell therapy then PD-1 blockade in nasopharyngeal carcinoma. With regard to this clone: Its antigen remains unknown.

Data came from immunoSEQ multiplex PCR; TCRdb stores just in-frame clones and leaves some out. The data show under 25,000 clones, with roughly 84% seen just once and around a third held by the top ten. Treatment here: AdE1-LMPpoly-expanded autologous EBV-specific T-cell therapy followed by anti-PD-1 nivolumab. The germline V and J ends were trimmed by 0 bases and 5 bases, with 9 bases remaining between them. This CDR3 is built from 14 residues. The germline gives CDR1 SGDLS, CDR2 YYNGEE. The sample here was CD8+ T cells from blood, taken at roughly day 35 from a patient whose treatment included autologous EBV-specific T cells and nivolumab. This clonotype was obtained from a man aged 35-49 years with nasopharyngeal carcinoma. The chain couples TRBV9 to TRBJ2-1, with D perhaps TRBD1 (6 bases). The CDR3 DNA sequence: TGTGCCAGCAGCGTAGGAGGACAGCACAATGAGCAGTTCTTC. Amino acids: CASSVGGQHNEQFF.